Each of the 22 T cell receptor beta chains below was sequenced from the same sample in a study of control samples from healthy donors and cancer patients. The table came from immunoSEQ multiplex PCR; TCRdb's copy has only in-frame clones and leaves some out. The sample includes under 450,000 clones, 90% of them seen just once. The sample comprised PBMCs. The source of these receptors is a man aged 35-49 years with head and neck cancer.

CDR3 in DNA: TGTGCCAGCAGTTTTGGACAGGGCCTCTATGGCTACACCTTC. It specifies CASSFGQGLYGYTF. The rearrangement joins TRBV27 to TRBJ1-2, with 8 positions matching TRBD1. The CDR3 has 14 residues. J gave up 4 bases and V 3 bases, and 4 bases lay outside the gene matches. CDR1 MNHEY and CDR2 SMNVEV come from the germline V gene (reference sequence).

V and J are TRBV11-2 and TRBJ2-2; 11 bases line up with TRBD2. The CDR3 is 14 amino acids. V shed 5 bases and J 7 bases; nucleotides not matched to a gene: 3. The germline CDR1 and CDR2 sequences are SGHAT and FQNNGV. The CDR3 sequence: CASSVGTSGGELFF. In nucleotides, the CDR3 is TGTGCCAGCAGCGTCGGGACTAGCGGCGGGGAGCTGTTTTTT.

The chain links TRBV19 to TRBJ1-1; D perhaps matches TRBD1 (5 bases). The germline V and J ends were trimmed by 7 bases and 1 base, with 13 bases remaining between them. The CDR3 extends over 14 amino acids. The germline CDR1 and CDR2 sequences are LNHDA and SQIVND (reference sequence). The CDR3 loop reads CASKPGQQNTEAFF. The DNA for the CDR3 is TGTGCCAGTAAGCCGGGGCAGCAGAACACTGAAGCTTTCTTT.

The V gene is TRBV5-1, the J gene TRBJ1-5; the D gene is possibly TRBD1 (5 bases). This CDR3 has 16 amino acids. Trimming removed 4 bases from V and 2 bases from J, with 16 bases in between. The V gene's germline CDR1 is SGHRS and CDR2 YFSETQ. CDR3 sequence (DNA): TGCGCCAGCAGCGAGTCAGGGTTTTATGGCAATCAGCCCCAGCATTTT. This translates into CASSESGFYGNQPQHF. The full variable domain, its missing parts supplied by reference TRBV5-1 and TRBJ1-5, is KAGVTQTPRYLIKTRGQQVTLSCSPISGHRSVSWYQQTPGQGLQFLFEYFSETQRNKGNFPGRFSGRQFSNSRSEMNVSTLELGDSALYLCASSESGFYGNQPQHFGDGTRLSIL.

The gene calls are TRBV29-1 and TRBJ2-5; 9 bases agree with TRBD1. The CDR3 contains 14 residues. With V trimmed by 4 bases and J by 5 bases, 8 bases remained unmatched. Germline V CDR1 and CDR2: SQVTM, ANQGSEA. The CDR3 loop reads CSVAVTGGRETQYF. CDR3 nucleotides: TGCAGCGTTGCTGTGACAGGGGGGAGGGAGACCCAGTACTTC.

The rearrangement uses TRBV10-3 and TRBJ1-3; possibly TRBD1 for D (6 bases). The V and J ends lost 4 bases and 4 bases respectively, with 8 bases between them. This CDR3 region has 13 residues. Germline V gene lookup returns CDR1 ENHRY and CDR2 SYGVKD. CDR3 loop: CAISGGGGNTIYF. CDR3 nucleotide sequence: TGTGCCATCAGTGGTGGGGGCGGAAACACCATATATTTT.

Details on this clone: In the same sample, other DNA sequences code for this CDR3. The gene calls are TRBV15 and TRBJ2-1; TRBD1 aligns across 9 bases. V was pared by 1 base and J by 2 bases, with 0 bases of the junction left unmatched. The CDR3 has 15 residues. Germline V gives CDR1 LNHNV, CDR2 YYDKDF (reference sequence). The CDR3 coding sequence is TGTGCCACCAGCAGAGGACAGGGGGCCTACAATGAGCAGTTCTTC. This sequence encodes CATSRGQGAYNEQFF.

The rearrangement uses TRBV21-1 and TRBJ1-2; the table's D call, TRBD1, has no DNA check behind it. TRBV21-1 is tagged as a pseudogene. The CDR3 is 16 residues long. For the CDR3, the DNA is TGTGCCAGCAGAGATCCGGGACAGGGGGTCGTCTATGGCTACACCTTC. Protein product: CASRDPGQGVVYGYTF.

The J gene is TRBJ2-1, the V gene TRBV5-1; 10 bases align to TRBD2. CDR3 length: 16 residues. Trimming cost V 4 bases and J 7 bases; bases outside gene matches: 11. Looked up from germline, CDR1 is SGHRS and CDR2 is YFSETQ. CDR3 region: CASSVTLAGALNEQFF. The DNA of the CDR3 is TGCGCCAGCAGCGTTACTCTAGCGGGGGCCCTTAATGAGCAGTTCTTC.

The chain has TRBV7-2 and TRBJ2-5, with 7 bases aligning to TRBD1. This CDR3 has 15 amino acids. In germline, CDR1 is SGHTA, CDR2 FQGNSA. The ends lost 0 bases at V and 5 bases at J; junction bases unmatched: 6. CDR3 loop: CASSLARQGRETQYF. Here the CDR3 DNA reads TGTGCCAGCAGCTTAGCTAGACAGGGTAGGGAGACCCAGTACTTC.

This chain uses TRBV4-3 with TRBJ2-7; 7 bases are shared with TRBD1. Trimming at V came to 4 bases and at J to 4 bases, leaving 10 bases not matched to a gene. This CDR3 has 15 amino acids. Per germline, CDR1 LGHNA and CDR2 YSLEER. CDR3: CASSPTNRGVYEQYF. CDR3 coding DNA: TGCGCCAGCAGCCCGACCAACAGGGGAGTGTACGAGCAGTACTTC.

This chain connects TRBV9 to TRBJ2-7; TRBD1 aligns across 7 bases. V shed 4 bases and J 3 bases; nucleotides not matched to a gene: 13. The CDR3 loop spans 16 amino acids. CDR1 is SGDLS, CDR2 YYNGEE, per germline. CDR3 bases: TGTGCCAGCAGCCTACGGCCAAAGACAGGGAGCTACGAGCAGTACTTC. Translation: CASSLRPKTGSYEQYF.

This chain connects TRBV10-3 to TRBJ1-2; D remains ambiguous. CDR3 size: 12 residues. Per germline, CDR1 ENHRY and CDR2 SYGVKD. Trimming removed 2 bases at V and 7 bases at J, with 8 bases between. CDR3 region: CAISEGDSGYTF. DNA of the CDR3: TGTGCCATCAGTGAGGGCGATAGTGGCTACACCTTC.

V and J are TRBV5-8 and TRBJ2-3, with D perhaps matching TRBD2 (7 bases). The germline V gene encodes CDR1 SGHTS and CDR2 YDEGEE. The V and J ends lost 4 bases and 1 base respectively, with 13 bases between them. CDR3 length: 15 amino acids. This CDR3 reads CASSAGAPGTDTQYF. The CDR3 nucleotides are TGTGCCAGCAGCGCGGGGGCGCCTGGCACAGATACGCAGTATTTT.

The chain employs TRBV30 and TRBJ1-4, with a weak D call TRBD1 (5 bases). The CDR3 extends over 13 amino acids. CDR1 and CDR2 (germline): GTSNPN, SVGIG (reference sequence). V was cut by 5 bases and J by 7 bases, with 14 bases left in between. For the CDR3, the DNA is TGTGCCTGGCGTCCGGGACTCGGTGAAAAACTGTTTTTT. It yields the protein CAWRPGLGEKLFF.

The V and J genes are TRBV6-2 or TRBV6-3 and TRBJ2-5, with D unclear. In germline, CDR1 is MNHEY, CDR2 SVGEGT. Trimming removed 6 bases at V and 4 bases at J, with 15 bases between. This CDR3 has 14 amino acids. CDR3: CASSATRLSETQYF. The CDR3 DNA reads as TGTGCCAGCAGCGCCACCCGGCTCTCAGAGACCCAGTACTTC.

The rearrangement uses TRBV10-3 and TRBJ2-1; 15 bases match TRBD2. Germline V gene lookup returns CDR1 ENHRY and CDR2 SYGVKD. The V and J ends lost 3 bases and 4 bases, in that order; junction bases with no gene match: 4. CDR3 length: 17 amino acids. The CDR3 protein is CAISERTSGGGYNEQFF. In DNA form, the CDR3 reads TGTGCCATCAGTGAAAGGACTAGCGGGGGGGGTTACAATGAGCAGTTCTTC.

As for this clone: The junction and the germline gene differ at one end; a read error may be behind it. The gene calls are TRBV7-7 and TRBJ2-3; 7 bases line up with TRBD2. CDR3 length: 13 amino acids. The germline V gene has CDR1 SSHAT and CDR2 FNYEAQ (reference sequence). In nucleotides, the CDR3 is TGTGCTAGCAGCGCGGGGGGCACAGATACGCAGTATTTT. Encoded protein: CASSAGGTDTQYF. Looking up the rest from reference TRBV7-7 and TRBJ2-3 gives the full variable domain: GAGVSQSPRYKVTKRGQDVTLRCDPISSHATLYWYQQALGQGPEFLTYFNYEAQPDKSGLPSDRFSAERPEGSISTLTIQRTEQRDSAMYRCASSAGGTDTQYFGPGTRLTVL.

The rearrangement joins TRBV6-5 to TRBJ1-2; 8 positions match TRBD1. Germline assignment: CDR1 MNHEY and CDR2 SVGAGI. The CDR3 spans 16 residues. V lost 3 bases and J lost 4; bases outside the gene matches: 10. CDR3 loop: CASSYLQAGGSYGYTF. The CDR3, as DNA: TGTGCCAGCAGTTATCTACAGGCAGGGGGCTCCTATGGCTACACCTTC.

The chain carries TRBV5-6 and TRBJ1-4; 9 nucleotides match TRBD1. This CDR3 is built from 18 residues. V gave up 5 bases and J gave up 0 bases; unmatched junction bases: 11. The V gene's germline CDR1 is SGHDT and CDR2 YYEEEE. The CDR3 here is CASSIAGTGFTTNEKLFF. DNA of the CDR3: TGTGCCAGCAGTATAGCCGGGACAGGGTTCACAACTAATGAAAAACTGTTTTTT.

CDR3 in amino acids: CASSYRGRPEAFF. As DNA, the CDR3 is TGTGCCAGCAGTTATAGGGGTCGGCCTGAAGCTTTCTTT. The chain carries TRBV6-2 or TRBV6-3 and TRBJ1-1; weak D call: TRBD1 (5 bases). The CDR3 has 13 amino acids. V lost 3 bases and J 6 bases, leaving 11 bases between the germline ends. CDR1 is MNHEY and CDR2 is SVGEGT in the germline V gene.

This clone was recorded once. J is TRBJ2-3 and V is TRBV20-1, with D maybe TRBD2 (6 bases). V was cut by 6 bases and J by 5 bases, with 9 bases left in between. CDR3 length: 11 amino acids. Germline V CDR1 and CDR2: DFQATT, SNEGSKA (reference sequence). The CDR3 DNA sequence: TGCAGTGCAAGTAGCGGAGATACGCAGTATTTT. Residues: CSASSGDTQYF.